A single sample gave rise to the 14 T cell receptor beta chains below, sequenced in a study of cytomegalovirus exposure and HLA in healthy donors. This PCR relied on a set of 60 Vbeta primers and 13 Jbeta primers. This table comes from immunoSEQ multiplex PCR, and its TCRdb copy is limited to in-frame clones, with some not included. This sample has some 65,000 clones, with 55% to 65% found just once. Sequenced material: PBMCs. The receptors shown here come from a man between 25 and 39 years old in good health and CMV-seronegative.

The V gene is TRBV7-9, the J gene TRBJ2-2; TRBD1 agrees at 10 bases. CDR3 length equals 16 residues. The germline V gene has CDR1 SEHNR and CDR2 FQNEAQ (reference sequence). V shed 3 bases and J 5 bases; nucleotides not matched to a gene: 6. The CDR3 loop reads CASSFAGTGVTGELFF. The CDR3 DNA sequence: TGTGCCAGCAGCTTTGCCGGGACAGGGGTTACCGGGGAGCTGTTTTTT.

The chain combines TRBV6-5 with TRBJ1-2, with 8 bases identical to TRBD1. Germline V CDR1 and CDR2: MNHEY, SVGAGI. The CDR3 totals 15 residues. Unmatched junction bases numbered 7, after V lost 5 bases and J lost 2 bases. The CDR3 spells CASSTIDRGNYGYTF. In DNA form, the CDR3 reads TGTGCCAGCAGTACCATAGACAGGGGAAACTATGGCTACACCTTC.

The rearrangement uses TRBV10-2 and TRBJ2-1; 7 bases fit TRBD2. Germline V lookup: CDR1 WSHSY, CDR2 SAAADI. This CDR3 has 14 amino acids. V shed 6 bases, J shed 3 bases, and the junction held 5 bases outside the gene matches. The CDR3 DNA is TGCGCCAGCAGGGTTAGCGGGCGCTACAATGAGCAGTTCTTC. Its translation: CASRVSGRYNEQFF.

The genes are TRBV5-1 and TRBJ1-1; no clear D gene. V was shortened by 0 bases and J by 2 bases, with 5 bases between the two germline ends. Per the germline V gene, CDR1 is SGHRS and CDR2 is YFSETQ. CDR3 length: 13 amino acids. The CDR3, as DNA: TGCGCCAGCAGCTTGGATCCAAACACTGAAGCTTTCTTT. It codes for CASSLDPNTEAFF.

The rearrangement joins TRBV7-9 to TRBJ2-5; 8 positions match TRBD2. Germline assignment: CDR1 SEHNR and CDR2 FQNEAQ (reference sequence). After removal of 2 bases from V and 1 base from J, the junction contained 3 bases not matched to a gene. The CDR3 contains 15 residues. The CDR3 loop reads CASSLSGGRQETQYF. The CDR3 bases are TGTGCCAGCAGCTTAAGCGGGGGACGCCAAGAGACCCAGTACTTC.

The gene calls are TRBV2 and TRBJ2-7; 7 positions match TRBD1. Germline loops: CDR1 SNHLY, CDR2 FYNNEI. V trimming: 7 bases; J trimming: 5 bases; junction bases outside the gene matches: 11. The CDR3 spans 14 residues. CDR3 nucleotide sequence: TGTGCCAGCATTAGGGGGCGTAGGGAGAACGAGCAGTACTTC. This sequence encodes CASIRGRRENEQYF.

This chain joins TRBV19 and TRBJ1-6; D not resolved. CDR1 and CDR2 (germline): LNHDA, SQIVND (reference sequence). The CDR3 consists of 13 residues. Trimming took off 1 base at V and 7 bases at J, with 5 bases between the two ends. CDR3 bases: TGTGCCAGTAGTATAGCCGTGAATTCACCCCTCCACTTT. This encodes CASSIAVNSPLHF.

CDR3 region: CSVTGEIQETQYF. CDR3 sequence (DNA): TGCAGCGTGACAGGGGAAATTCAGGAGACCCAGTACTTC. The V gene is TRBV29-1, the J gene TRBJ2-5, with TRBD1 matching over 8 bases. CDR1 SQVTM and CDR2 ANQGSEA come from the germline V gene. This CDR3 comprises 13 residues. V shed 6 bases and J 5 bases; nucleotides not matched to a gene: 8.

This chain connects TRBV6-5 to TRBJ2-7; 13 bases match TRBD2. CDR1 is MNHEY, CDR2 SVGAGI, per germline. V lost 5 bases, J lost 3 bases, and 4 bases stayed unmatched. The CDR3 covers 15 residues. CDR3 in amino acids: CASSITSGGDYEQYF. As DNA, the CDR3 is TGTGCCAGCAGTATCACTAGCGGGGGGGACTACGAGCAGTACTTC.

The chain is built from TRBV9 and TRBJ2-1; a possible D gene is TRBD2 (5 bases). The germline gives CDR1 SGDLS, CDR2 YYNGEE. CDR3 length equals 15 residues. The V end was cut by 7 bases, the J end by 7 bases, with 21 bases between. The CDR3 region is CASRANSVGGNEQFF. CDR3 sequence (DNA): TGTGCCAGCCGAGCGAATAGCGTCGGTGGAAATGAGCAGTTCTTC.

This clone has a handful of counts. The J gene is TRBJ1-1, the V gene TRBV15, with TRBD1 as a possible D gene (5 bases). Germline-derived CDR1 and CDR2 are LNHNV and YYDKDF (reference sequence). The length of the CDR3 is 14 residues. The V and J ends lost 5 bases and 5 bases respectively, with 15 bases between them. CDR3 loop: CATSAGHGGTEAFF. As DNA, the CDR3 is TGTGCCACCAGCGCCGGACATGGAGGGACTGAAGCTTTCTTT.

The CDR3 sequence: CATSREQGGPYEQYF. The CDR3 nucleotides are TGTGCCACCAGCAGAGAGCAGGGTGGGCCCTACGAGCAGTACTTC. The chain carries TRBV15 and TRBJ2-7; D possibly corresponds to TRBD1 (5 bases). V was cut by 0 bases and J by 2 bases, with 11 bases left in between. Germline lookup yields CDR1 LNHNV and CDR2 YYDKDF (reference sequence). The CDR3 length is 15 residues.

The chain has TRBV7-8 and TRBJ2-1; 8 bases line up with TRBD2. The germline gives CDR1 SGHVS, CDR2 FQNEAQ. The trim removed 4 bases at V and 12 bases at J, leaving 2 bases unmatched. The length of the CDR3 is 11 residues. The CDR3 here is CASSSGLAQFF. CDR3 nucleotides: TGTGCCAGCAGCTCCGGACTAGCGCAGTTCTTC.

This chain uses TRBV30 with TRBJ1-2; maybe TRBD1 (5 bases). The germline gives CDR1 GTSNPN, CDR2 SVGIG (reference sequence). This CDR3 is built from 15 residues. V was pared by 0 bases and J by 5 bases, with 16 bases between. Here the CDR3 reads CAWSVGQRMTYGYTF. CDR3 coding DNA: TGTGCCTGGAGTGTAGGACAACGAATGACTTATGGCTACACCTTC.